The text below deals with one TCR beta chain. Its cognate antigen is unknown. A multiplex PCR was run with 60 Vbeta primers and 13 Jbeta primers. Sequencing used immunoSEQ multiplex PCR; TCRdb keeps in-frame clones, though not all of them. The sample data list over 100,000 clones. The data stem from a study of cytomegalovirus exposure and HLA in healthy donors. General observations from the study: Presence/absence analyses supposed approximately even sequencing depth among donors.

The germline V gene encodes CDR1 SGHAT and CDR2 FQNNGV. V was trimmed by 1 base and J by 10 bases, leaving 10 bases between them. This CDR3 contains 12 residues. Sequenced material: PBMCs. The rearrangement joins TRBV11-2 to TRBJ1-1, with a weak D call TRBD1 (5 bases). The receptor comes from a woman aged 35 to 49 in good health and CMV-seropositive. This chain's CDR3 is CASSLGPGGAFF. The DNA of the CDR3 is TGTGCCAGCAGCTTAGGCCCGGGGGGAGCTTTCTTT.